Sequencing of this TCR beta chain was carried out in a study of blood T cell repertoires in COVID-19. Seattle's enrolled individuals joined amid active infection and were then monitored longitudinally. Method: immunoSEQ multiplex PCR; TCRdb's copy keeps in-frame clones and lacks some. The data contain 300,000 to 450,000 clones, more than 70% of them singletons. The ends were cut back, 2 bases at V and 8 bases at J, with 9 bases in the middle. The CDR3 loop spans 12 amino acids. The germline V gene has CDR1 MNHEY and CDR2 SVGEGT. This TCR was sampled from a woman in her twenties or thirties with COVID-19, enrolled during active disease. Material: peripheral blood. The gene calls are TRBV6-2 or TRBV6-3 and TRBJ1-2; no definite D call. The CDR3 is CASSYGSLGYTF. The CDR3 DNA is TGTGCCAGCAGTTACGGGAGCCTGGGCTACACCTTC.